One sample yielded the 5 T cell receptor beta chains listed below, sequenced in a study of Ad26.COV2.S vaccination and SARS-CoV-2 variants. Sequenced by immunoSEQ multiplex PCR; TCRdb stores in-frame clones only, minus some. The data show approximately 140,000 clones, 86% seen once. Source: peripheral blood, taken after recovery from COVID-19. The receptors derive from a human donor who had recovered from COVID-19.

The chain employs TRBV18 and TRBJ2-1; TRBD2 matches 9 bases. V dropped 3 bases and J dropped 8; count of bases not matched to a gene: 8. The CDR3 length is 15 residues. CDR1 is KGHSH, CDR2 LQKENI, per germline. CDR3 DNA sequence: TGTGCCAGCTCACCTCTCCTAGCGGGGTCGCATGAGCAGTTCTTC. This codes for CASSPLLAGSHEQFF.

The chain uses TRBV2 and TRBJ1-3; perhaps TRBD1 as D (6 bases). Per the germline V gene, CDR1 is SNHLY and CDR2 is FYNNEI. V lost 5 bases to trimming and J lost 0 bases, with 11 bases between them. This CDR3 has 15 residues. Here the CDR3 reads CASSNRQASGNTIYF. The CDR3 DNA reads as TGTGCCAGCAGTAATCGACAGGCCTCTGGAAACACCATATATTTT.

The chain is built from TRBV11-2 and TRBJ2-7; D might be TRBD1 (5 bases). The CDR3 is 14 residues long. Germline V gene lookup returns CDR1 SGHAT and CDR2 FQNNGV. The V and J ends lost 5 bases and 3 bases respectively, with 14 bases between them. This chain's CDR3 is CASSPSIRGYEQYF. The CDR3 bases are TGTGCCAGCAGCCCCTCGATAAGGGGCTACGAGCAGTACTTC.

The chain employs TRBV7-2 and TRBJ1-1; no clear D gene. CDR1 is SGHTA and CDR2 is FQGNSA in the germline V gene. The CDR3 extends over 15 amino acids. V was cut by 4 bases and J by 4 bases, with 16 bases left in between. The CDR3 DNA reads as TGTGCCAGCAGCTCCGTCGGCATATCCGTCACTGAAGCTTTCTTT. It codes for CASSSVGISVTEAFF.

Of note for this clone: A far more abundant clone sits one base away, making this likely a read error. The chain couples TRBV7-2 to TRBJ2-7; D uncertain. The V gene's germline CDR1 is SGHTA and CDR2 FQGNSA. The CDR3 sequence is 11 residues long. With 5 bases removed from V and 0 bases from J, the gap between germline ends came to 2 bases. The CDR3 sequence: CASSNSYEQYF. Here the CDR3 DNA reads TGTGCCAGCAGCAACTCCTACGAGCAGTACTTC.